The sequence of this T cell receptor (beta chain) was determined in a study of cytotoxic CD8 clonotypes in ibrutinib-treated CLL. TCRdb's table, derived via immunoSEQ multiplex PCR, lists solely in-frame clones and lacks some. The data show 25,000 to 30,000 clones, with roughly 76% seen just once and about half held by the top ten. This clone was seen only a few times. This CDR3 has 16 amino acids. V was clipped by 2 bases and J by 4 bases, with 16 bases between them. CDR1 SGHRS and CDR2 YFSETQ come from the germline V gene. This specimen was PBMCs, taken after 36 months of ibrutinib treatment. The receptor was isolated from a human donor with chronic lymphocytic leukemia. The V call is TRBV5-1, the J call TRBJ1-3; D perhaps matches TRBD1 (6 bases). The CDR3 region has the DNA TGCGCCAGCAGCTTCGGGACACCAGCGGCCGGAAACACCATATATTTT. This translates into CASSFGTPAAGNTIYF.